One TCR beta chain is described in this entry. This record belongs to a study of blood T cells in healthy people across ages. Alongside a J-beta primer mix, a sample-barcoded 5' primer served in a second PCR lasting about 7 to 11 cycles. TCRdb re-derived calls from the 5' RACE reads in MiXCR, one entry per CDR3 protein. The sample yields about 1.1 million distinct CDR3 sequences, about two fifths seen once. Total RNA, at least 5.5 micrograms per sample, came from PBMCs. This CDR3 spans 13 amino acids. In germline, CDR1 is KGHDR, CDR2 SFDVKD. V was pared by 6 bases and J by 6 bases, with 13 bases between.

The chain employs TRBV24-1 and TRBJ1-1; D is possibly TRBD1 (5 bases). This TCR derives from a man between 18 and 35 years old in good health. Sequencing was performed on blood. The CDR3 DNA is TGTGCCACCAGTCAGGGTGGTTCTGCTGAAGCTTTCTTT. Its protein is CATSQGGSAEAFF.